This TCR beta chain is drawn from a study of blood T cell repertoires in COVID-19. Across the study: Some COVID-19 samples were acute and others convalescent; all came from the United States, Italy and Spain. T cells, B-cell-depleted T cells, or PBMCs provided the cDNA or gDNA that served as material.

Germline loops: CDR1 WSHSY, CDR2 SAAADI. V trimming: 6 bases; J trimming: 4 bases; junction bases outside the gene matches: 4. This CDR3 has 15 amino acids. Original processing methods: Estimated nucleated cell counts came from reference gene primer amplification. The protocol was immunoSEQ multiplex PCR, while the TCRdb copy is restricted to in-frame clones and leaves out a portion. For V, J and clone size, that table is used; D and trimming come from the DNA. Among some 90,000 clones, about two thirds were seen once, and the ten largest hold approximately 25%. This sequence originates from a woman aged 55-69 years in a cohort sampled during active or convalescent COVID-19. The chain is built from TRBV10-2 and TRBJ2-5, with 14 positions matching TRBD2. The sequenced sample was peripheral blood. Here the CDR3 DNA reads TGCGCCAGCAGCCTCGGACTAGCGGGGGGAGAGACCCAGTACTTC. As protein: CASSLGLAGGETQYF.